These 15 T cell receptor beta chains were sequenced from one sample in a study of T cells in Graves' hyperthyroidism and ophthalmopathy. From RNA transcripts, TCR beta CDR3 regions were amplified. In the first-round RT-PCR of the TCR CDR3, the HTBI primer set was used. Each CDR3 protein gets one entry after TCRdb re-called the multiplex PCR reads with MiXCR. This sample carries 500,000 to 600,000 distinct CDR3 sequences, around 45% of them seen once, and the ten largest clones take 7.5% to 8.5%. Sequenced input: peripheral blood or thyroid tissue (not recorded which). These TCRs come from a woman in her late teens or twenties with Graves' hyperthyroidism.

In its sample, this clonotype was seen a few times. The V gene is TRBV7-9, the J gene TRBJ1-4; 7 bases line up with TRBD1. The V segment lost 3 bases and the J segment 6 bases; nucleotides outside the gene matches: 4. The germline V gene has CDR1 SEHNR and CDR2 FQNEAQ (reference sequence). The CDR3 has 14 residues. The CDR3 here is CASSFGGTDEKLFF. The DNA for the CDR3 is TGTGCCAGCAGCTTTGGCGGGACAGATGAAAAACTGTTTTTT.

The chain links TRBV10-3 to TRBJ1-1; no definite D call. The CDR3 contains 14 residues. Deletions cut 3 bases from V and 1 base from J, with 9 bases between. Germline V gene sequence: CDR1 ENHRY, CDR2 SYGVKD. CDR3 sequence: CAISDYGGNTEAFF. The CDR3 DNA reads TGTGCCATCAGTGATTATGGAGGGAACACTGAAGCTTTCTTT.

This CDR3 reads CASSTLAGATGELFF. CDR3 sequence (DNA): TGTGCCAGCAGCACCCTAGCGGGAGCCACCGGGGAGCTGTTTTTT. The chain uses TRBV9 and TRBJ2-2, with TRBD2 identical over 10 bases. The CDR3 spans 15 residues. Trimming took 4 bases from V and 4 from J; bases not matched to a gene: 4. Germline loops: CDR1 SGDLS, CDR2 YYNGEE.

The table lists this clonotype with many counts. V gene TRBV6-5 combines with J gene TRBJ2-6, with TRBD1 identical over 7 bases. The CDR3 totals 15 residues. J lost 4 bases, V lost 6 bases, and 6 bases had no gene match. Germline lookup yields CDR1 MNHEY and CDR2 SVGAGI. DNA for the CDR3: TGTGCCAGCAGACTAACAGGGGCCGGGGCCAACGTCCTGACTTTC. Its protein product is CASRLTGAGANVLTF.

This rearrangement joins TRBV20-1 to TRBJ2-2; 9 positions match TRBD2. Germline-derived CDR1 and CDR2 are DFQATT and SNEGSKA (reference sequence). V was clipped by 0 bases and J by 7 bases; unmatched bases: 9. The CDR3 totals 16 residues. The CDR3 here is CSARDWVAGAVGELFF. CDR3 sequence (DNA): TGCAGTGCTAGAGATTGGGTAGCGGGAGCGGTCGGGGAGCTGTTTTTT.

Written as DNA, the CDR3 is TGTGCCAGCAGTTACCCCAGAGGGGGGGCGAGAACTGAAGCTTTCTTT. Translated: CASSYPRGGARTEAFF. J is TRBJ1-1 and V is TRBV6-1; maybe TRBD1 (6 bases). This CDR3 spans 16 amino acids. Germline values: CDR1 MNHNS, CDR2 SASEGT. V gave up 5 bases and J gave up 5 bases, with 21 bases separating them.

Comment on this clonotype: At one boundary the junction diverges from the germline segment, which might be a read error. The J gene is TRBJ2-5, the V gene TRBV7-7; no firm D call. This CDR3 region has 10 residues. The germline CDR1 and CDR2 sequences are SSHAT and FNYEAQ (reference sequence). CDR3 coding DNA: TGTGCTAGCAGCTGGGGTCCCCAGTACTTC. Encoded protein: CASSWGPQYF.

The sample holds many counts of this clonotype. The J gene is TRBJ2-7, the V gene TRBV2, with 11 bases matching TRBD2. This CDR3 has 15 amino acids. V gave up 5 bases and J gave up 6 bases; unmatched junction bases: 9. Germline lookup yields CDR1 SNHLY and CDR2 FYNNEI. Written as DNA, the CDR3 is TGTGCCAGCAGTAGTCTAGCGGGAGGAGTTGGCGAGCAGTACTTC. Residues: CASSSLAGGVGEQYF.

This chain joins TRBV10-3 and TRBJ1-2; no clear D gene. V was trimmed by 10 bases and J by 4 bases, leaving 13 bases between them. This CDR3 comprises 12 residues. Germline V gene data show CDR1 as ENHRY and CDR2 as SYGVKD. CDR3 bases: TGTGCCACCTTGGCCAGCCGCTATGGCTACACCTTC. Translating it yields CATLASRYGYTF.

V usage is TRBV5-1 and J usage is TRBJ2-5; 8 positions match TRBD2. The J call may be faulty, since TRBJ2-1 better matches the DNA end. CDR1 and CDR2 from the germline V gene are SGHRS and YFSETQ. This CDR3 comprises 15 residues. The CDR3, as DNA: TGCGCCAGCAGCTGGGGACTAGACCTACGGAATGAGCAGTTCTTC. It translates to CASSWGLDLRNEQFF.

This clonotype was picked up a small number of times. The V gene is TRBV12-5, the J gene TRBJ1-2; D unclear. The CDR3 extends over 15 amino acids. CDR1 and CDR2 from the germline V gene are LGHNT and FRNRAP. Trimming removed 2 bases at V and 3 bases at J, with 13 bases between. The CDR3 loop is CASGLTGISDYGYTF. The CDR3 bases are TGTGCTAGTGGTTTGACGGGAATTTCGGACTATGGCTACACCTTC.

This clonotype was detected ten times or more. This sequence joins TRBV7-2 and TRBJ2-7; the match to TRBD2 covers 10 bases. Trimming removed 8 bases from V and 7 bases from J; junction bases left unmatched: 14. The CDR3 contains 15 residues. Germline CDR1 SGHTA, CDR2 FQGNSA. Here the CDR3 DNA reads TGTGCCAGCCGTCTGGGACTAGCGAATGTGGGGGAGCAGTACTTC. Its protein is CASRLGLANVGEQYF.

In this sample, this clonotype turned up many times. This chain links TRBV4-3 with TRBJ1-2; D remains ambiguous. The CDR3 contains 13 residues. The ends were cut back, 1 base at V and 1 base at J, with 4 bases in the middle. From germline, CDR1 is LGHNA and CDR2 YSLEER. CDR3 sequence: CASSQGINYGYTF. As DNA, the CDR3 is TGCGCCAGCAGCCAAGGTATTAACTATGGCTACACCTTC.

This clonotype was seen at least ten times. V gene TRBV2 combines with J gene TRBJ2-2, with no clear D. Trimming took off 7 bases at V and 3 bases at J, with 12 bases between the two ends. Germline V gene sequence: CDR1 SNHLY, CDR2 FYNNEI. The CDR3 is 14 amino acids. This CDR3 is CASKHYRDTGELFF. The CDR3 DNA follows: TGTGCCAGCAAACATTACAGAGACACCGGGGAGCTGTTTTTT. The whole variable domain, filled in from reference TRBV2 and TRBJ2-2, reads EPEVTQTPSHQVTQMGQEVILRCVPISNHLYFYWYRQILGQKVEFLVSFYNNEISEKSEIFDDQFSVERPDGSNFTLKIRSTKLEDSAMYFCASKHYRDTGELFFGEGSRLTVL.

This clonotype was found once. This rearrangement joins TRBV7-3 to TRBJ2-7, with a possible D match to TRBD2 (6 bases). Germline assignment: CDR1 SGHTA and CDR2 FQGTGA. The CDR3 covers 15 residues. The V and J ends lost 4 bases and 0 bases respectively, with 13 bases between them. The CDR3 is CASSSNSGSSYEQYF. CDR3 nucleotides: TGTGCCAGCAGCTCAAATAGCGGTAGCTCCTACGAGCAGTACTTC.